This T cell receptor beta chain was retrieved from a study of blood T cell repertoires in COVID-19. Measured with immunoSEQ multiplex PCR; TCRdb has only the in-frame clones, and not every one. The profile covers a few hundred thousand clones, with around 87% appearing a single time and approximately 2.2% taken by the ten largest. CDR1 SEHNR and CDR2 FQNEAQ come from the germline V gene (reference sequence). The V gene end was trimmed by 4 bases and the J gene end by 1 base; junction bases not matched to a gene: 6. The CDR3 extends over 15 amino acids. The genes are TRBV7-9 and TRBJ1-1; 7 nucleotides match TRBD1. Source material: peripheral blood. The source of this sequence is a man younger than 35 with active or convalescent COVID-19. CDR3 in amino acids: CASSSDDRANTEAFF. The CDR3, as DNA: TGTGCCAGCAGCTCCGATGACAGGGCGAACACTGAAGCTTTCTTT. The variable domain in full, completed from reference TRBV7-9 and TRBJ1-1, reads DTGVSQNPRHKITKRGQNVTFRCDPISEHNRLYWYRQTLGQGPEFLTYFQNEAQLEKSRLLSDRFSAERPKGSFSTLEIQRTEQGDSAMYLCASSSDDRANTEAFFGQGTRLTVV.